Listed here are 4 T cell receptor beta chains from one sample, sequenced in a study of control samples from healthy donors and cancer patients. Profiling relied on immunoSEQ multiplex PCR, and the TCRdb table lists in-frame clones only, not all of them. The sample records approximately 140,000 clones, approximately 89% being singletons. The sample taken for sequencing was PBMCs. These receptors were collected from a man aged 50 or older with head and neck cancer.

The chain recombines TRBV4-1 with TRBJ2-1; weak D call: TRBD1 (6 bases). V lost 4 bases, J lost 7 bases, and 14 bases lay in between. This CDR3 comprises 14 residues. Germline V gives CDR1 MGHRA, CDR2 YSYEKL. The CDR3 DNA sequence: TGCGCCAGCAGCCCCAGGACAGAGGGGAATGAGCAGTTCTTC. Protein sequence: CASSPRTEGNEQFF.

This chain uses TRBV28 with TRBJ1-4; D might be TRBD1 (6 bases). The CDR3 sequence is 12 residues long. The V end lost 7 bases, the J end lost 15 bases, and 18 bases lay between the germline ends. Germline loops: CDR1 MDHEN, CDR2 SYDVKM. The CDR3 spells CASKTGRKRVFF. The CDR3 region has the DNA TGTGCCAGCAAAACAGGGAGAAAAAGAGTGTTTTTT.

This chain links TRBV5-1 with TRBJ2-1; maybe TRBD1 (5 bases). This CDR3 has 16 amino acids. The germline gives CDR1 SGHRS, CDR2 YFSETQ. The germline V and J ends were trimmed by 6 bases and 3 bases, with 19 bases remaining between them. The CDR3 is CASMVALWGSYNEQFF. The CDR3 DNA reads TGCGCCAGCATGGTCGCCCTTTGGGGCAGCTACAATGAGCAGTTCTTC.

The CDR3 DNA reads TGCAGCCACCTGATGGGGCAGGACCGCTACGAGCAGTACTTC. It yields the protein CSHLMGQDRYEQYF. The chain carries TRBV29-1 and TRBJ2-7, with TRBD1 as a possible D gene (5 bases). CDR3 size: 14 residues. The V gene's germline CDR1 is SQVTM and CDR2 ANQGSEA. V was pared by 8 bases and J by 3 bases, with 20 bases between.